This paragraph covers one T cell receptor (beta chain) sequence. Measured with immunoSEQ multiplex PCR; TCRdb has only the in-frame clones, and not every one. The sample yields 200,000 to 250,000 clones, approximately 87% seen once. This entry is derived from a study of blood T cell repertoires in COVID-19. Study as a whole: Before being deemed recovered, Cohort 3 donors had two negative PCRs, clearance, or symptom resolution. T cells, B-cell-depleted T cells, or PBMCs supplied cDNA or gDNA.

Residents of about 25 US areas, aged about 18 to 95 years, made up the participants. The origin of this receptor is a woman between 45 and 65 years old in a cohort exposed to, infected with or recovered from COVID-19 (not recorded which). Sequencing used PBMCs or T cells enriched from blood (not recorded which).

CDR3 DNA: TGTGCCAGGGGCGGAGGGAAAGATAATTCACCCCTCCACTTT. Amino acids: CARGGGKDNSPLHF. This chain uses TRBV27 with TRBJ1-6; D call uncertain. This CDR3 region has 14 residues. V lost 9 bases, J lost 5 bases, and 14 bases lay in between. Germline V lookup: CDR1 MNHEY, CDR2 SMNVEV (reference sequence).